The sequence of this T cell receptor beta chain was determined in a study of blood T cell repertoires in COVID-19. Whole-study context: T cells, B-cell-depleted T cells, or PBMCs provided the cDNA or gDNA that served as material.

TCRdb keeps only in-frame clones here, not all; method: immunoSEQ multiplex PCR. The sample has about 120,000 clones; 80% to 90% are singletons. Trimming took off 2 bases at V and 8 bases at J, with 16 bases between the two ends. The CDR3 totals 14 residues. Per the germline V gene, CDR1 is GTSNPN and CDR2 is SVGIG (reference sequence). This clonotype was obtained from a man between 40 and 49 years old with acute or convalescent COVID-19. What was sequenced was peripheral blood. The chain carries TRBV30 and TRBJ1-3; D is unresolved. CDR3 amino acids: CAWSPGGIRDTIYF. The CDR3 coding sequence is TGTGCCTGGAGTCCGGGAGGTATTAGGGACACCATATATTTT.